This TCR beta chain was sequenced for a study of blood T cell repertoires in COVID-19. Study at large: Some COVID-19 samples were acute and others convalescent; all came from the United States, Italy and Spain. T cells, B-cell-depleted T cells, or PBMCs provided the cDNA or gDNA that served as material.

Original methodology: Reference gene primer amplification gave nucleated cell count estimates. The method was immunoSEQ multiplex PCR; TCRdb's version includes in-frame clones alone and lacks a portion of them. V and J calls and clone size are copied from that table; D and trimming were computed from the DNA. This sample has more than 85,000 clones; approximately 90% occur once, and the top ten carry 1.1%. The germline V gene has CDR1 LNHDA and CDR2 SQIVND (reference sequence). The V and J ends lost 4 bases and 0 bases, in that order; junction bases with no gene match: 7. The CDR3 is made up of 17 amino acids.

The source of this sequence is a human donor in a cohort sampled during active COVID-19. The specimen sequenced was peripheral blood. This chain uses TRBV19 with TRBJ1-2; TRBD1 matches 11 bases. CDR3 amino acids: CASSSRDRGEANYGYTF. Here the CDR3 DNA reads TGTGCCAGTAGTAGCCGGGACAGGGGGGAAGCTAACTATGGCTACACCTTC. Full variable domain (missing parts from reference TRBV19 and TRBJ1-2): DGGITQSPKYLFRKEGQNVTLSCEQNLNHDAMYWYRQDPGQGLRLIYYSQIVNDFQKGDIAEGYSVSREKKESFPLTVTSAQKNPTAFYLCASSSRDRGEANYGYTFGSGTRLTVV.